The 29 T cell receptor beta chains below come from one sample, sequenced in a study of metastatic and nonmetastatic thyroid tumors. Thyroid surgery took place with no prior treatment in any patient. With MiXCR, TCRdb reprocessed the PCR reads. The profile covers 15,000 to 20,000 clones, with about 25% appearing a single time and 20% to 25% taken by the ten largest. The specimen was tumor tissue. All receptors come from a female donor with papillary thyroid cancer or a benign thyroid nodule (not recorded which). Some clones in this sample may be carry-over from other donors' samples.

A note on this clone: An end of the junction does not agree with germline; a read error may underlie this. The chain links TRBV6-2 or TRBV6-3 to TRBJ2-1, with D unclear. The CDR3 sequence is 16 residues long. Germline V gives CDR1 MNHEY, CDR2 SVGEGT. The CDR3 DNA reads as TGTGCCAGCATTTACTCGGGCGTGTCCTCCTACAATGAGCAGTTCTTC. Its translation is CASIYSGVSSYNEQFF.

A remark on this clone: This clone may be a read error of a much larger clone one base away. This CDR3 is also generated by other DNA sequences in the sample. V is TRBV7-6 and J is TRBJ2-6, with D perhaps TRBD1 or TRBD2 (7 bases each). The CDR3 is made up of 19 amino acids. Germline V CDR1 and CDR2: SGHVS, FNYEAQ. This chain's CDR3 is CASTRRGLAESSGANVLTF. The DNA of the CDR3 is TGTGCCAGCACCCGAAGGGGGCTAGCGGAGAGCTCTGGGGCAAACGTCCTGACTTTC.

In this sample, this clone turned up many times. V and J are TRBV6-1 and TRBJ1-1; 7 positions agree with TRBD1. Germline lookup yields CDR1 MNHNS and CDR2 SASEGT. This CDR3 is 15 amino acids long. With V trimmed by 5 bases and J by 3 bases, 9 bases remained unmatched. This chain's CDR3 is CASSSGTVAHTEAFF. The CDR3 DNA follows: TGTGCCAGCAGTTCGGGGACAGTGGCCCACACTGAAGCTTTCTTT.

This clone was counted ten times or more. The V and J genes are TRBV9 and TRBJ2-1, with D perhaps being TRBD1 or TRBD2 (6 bases each). The length of the CDR3 is 15 residues. Looked up from germline, CDR1 is SGDLS and CDR2 is YYNGEE. Trimming took 1 base from V and 6 from J, leaving 14 bases between them. This CDR3 reads CASSVIGGPRNEQFF. CDR3 sequence (DNA): TGTGCCAGCAGCGTAATCGGGGGCCCTCGCAATGAGCAGTTCTTC.

At least ten counts were recorded for this clone. The rearrangement uses TRBV7-2 and TRBJ2-3; D not resolved. With 0 bases removed from V and 1 base from J, the gap between germline ends came to 5 bases. Germline values: CDR1 SGHTA, CDR2 FQGNSA. The CDR3 runs to 14 residues. Here the CDR3 DNA reads TGTGCCAGCAGCTTAGCGCGAGGCACAGATACGCAGTATTTT. The encoded protein is CASSLARGTDTQYF.

By sample fraction, this clone is medium-sized (0.01 to 0.1%). The V call is TRBV6-6, the J call TRBJ2-2; 7 bases map to TRBD2. The germline V gene encodes CDR1 MNHNY and CDR2 SVGAGI (reference sequence). V was clipped by 8 bases and J by 1 base; unmatched bases: 19. The CDR3 is 19 amino acids. The chain's CDR3 is CASPLARLADGLNTGELFF. In DNA form, the CDR3 reads TGTGCCAGCCCACTAGCCCGGCTAGCGGACGGACTGAACACCGGGGAGCTGTTTTTT.

J is TRBJ1-2 and V is TRBV7-9; a weak D match, TRBD1 (6 bases). Germline loops: CDR1 SEHNR, CDR2 FQNEAQ (reference sequence). The V gene lost 1 base and the J gene lost 5 bases, with 11 bases spanning the gap. This CDR3 is 14 amino acids long. This CDR3 reads CASSLGGRFYGYTF. The CDR3 nucleotides read TGTGCCAGCAGCTTAGGGGGGCGCTTTTATGGCTACACCTTC.

This clone was seen many times. V gene TRBV11-1 combines with J gene TRBJ1-1, with a weak D call TRBD1 (6 bases). The CDR3 runs to 17 residues. Germline V gene sequence: CDR1 SGHAT, CDR2 FQDESV (reference sequence). Trimming stripped 4 bases from V and 3 bases from J, with 21 bases between. The CDR3 DNA follows: TGTGCCAGCAGCTGGGCGAACTACGGACAGCTCGACACTGAAGCTTTCTTT. Amino acids: CASSWANYGQLDTEAFF.

Only a few counts were recorded for this clone. The rearrangement joins TRBV12-3 or TRBV12-4 to TRBJ2-7, with D tentatively TRBD2 (6 bases). Trimming shortened V by 6 bases and J by 5 bases, and 14 bases separated the two germline ends. The CDR3 consists of 13 residues. CDR3 DNA: TGTGCCAGCAGATCTAGCGTGGATGACGAGCAGTACTTC. It is translated as CASRSSVDDEQYF.

Only a few counts were recorded for this clone. This rearrangement joins TRBV30 to TRBJ1-1; a weak D match, TRBD1 (5 bases). The germline gives CDR1 GTSNPN, CDR2 SVGIG (reference sequence). Trimming removed 0 bases from V and 8 bases from J, with 19 bases in between. The CDR3 loop spans 15 amino acids. CDR3 in DNA: TGTGCCTGGAGTGTACCACAGGCCCCCAGGAAAGAAGCTTTCTTT. Residues: CAWSVPQAPRKEAFF.

The chain links TRBV11-3 to TRBJ2-2, with 7 bases fitting TRBD2. The junction had 10 bases not matched to a gene; V was cut back by 8 bases and J by 7 bases. The CDR3 spans 14 residues. From germline, CDR1 is SGHNT and CDR2 YENEEA. The CDR3 region has the DNA TGTGCCAGCCGCTGGGGGACTAAAGGCGGGGAGCTGTTTTTT. Protein product: CASRWGTKGGELFF. Filled out from reference TRBV11-3 and TRBJ2-2, the complete variable domain reads EAGVVQSPRYKIIEKKQPVAFWCNPISGHNTLYWYLQNLGQGPELLIRYENEEAVDDSQLPKDRFSAERLKGVDSTLKIQPAELGDSAVYLCASRWGTKGGELFFGEGSRLTVL.

The chain combines TRBV6-1 with TRBJ1-4; D is possibly TRBD1 (6 bases). V was trimmed by 7 bases and J by 4 bases, leaving 13 bases between them. There are 14 residues in the CDR3. From germline, CDR1 is MNHNS and CDR2 SASEGT. CDR3 sequence (DNA): TGTGCCAGCACCGTAGGACAGCTTAATGAAAAACTGTTTTTT. Translation: CASTVGQLNEKLFF.

CDR3 DNA: TGCGCCAGCAGCCAAGAGGGGGCCAGGGGATACGAGCAGTACTTC. Protein sequence: CASSQEGARGYEQYF. This chain joins TRBV4-3 and TRBJ2-7, with D perhaps matching TRBD1 (6 bases). Germline V CDR1 and CDR2: LGHNA, YSLEER. Trimming left V 0 bases short and J 4 bases short, with 13 bases between. CDR3 size: 15 residues.

This clone was found many times. The V and J genes are TRBV12-3 or TRBV12-4 and TRBJ1-1; tentative D call: TRBD1 (5 bases). V shed 5 bases and J shed 1 base, with 8 bases lying between them. This CDR3 spans 13 amino acids. CDR3 amino acids: CASSQGGNTEAFF. The CDR3 DNA sequence: TGTGCCAGCAGTCAGGGTGGGAACACTGAAGCTTTCTTT.

Ten or more counts support this clone. The chain couples TRBV6-1 to TRBJ1-2; no clear D gene. Trimming stripped 9 bases from V and 2 bases from J, with 13 bases between. Germline V CDR1 and CDR2: MNHNS, SASEGT. The CDR3 runs 13 residues. CDR3 bases: TGTGCCAGTAGAATAGGGTTCAACTATGGCTACACCTTC. Translating it yields CASRIGFNYGYTF.

As to this clone: This may be a read error, as it is one base from a much larger clone. The rearrangement joins TRBV9 to TRBJ2-1; 9 positions match TRBD2. The germline V gene has CDR1 SGDLS and CDR2 YYNGEE. V was clipped by 3 bases and J by 9 bases; unmatched bases: 16. The length of the CDR3 is 17 residues. The CDR3 sequence is CASSAIDSSGERSEQFF. CDR3 nucleotide sequence: TGTGCCAGCAGCGCGATTGATTCTAGCGGGGAGAGGTCTGAGCAGTTCTTC.

The chain is built from TRBV5-1 and TRBJ1-6; no clear D. Trimming took off 0 bases at V and 7 bases at J, with 5 bases between the two ends. Germline V gene sequence: CDR1 SGHRS, CDR2 YFSETQ. The CDR3 runs 13 residues. The CDR3 DNA sequence: TGCGCCAGCAGCTTGGTGTGGAATTCACCCCTCCACTTT. Translated, it gives CASSLVWNSPLHF.

This clone turned up a few times. This may come from a read error, since a much larger clone is one base off. Other DNA sequences in the sample encode the same CDR3. The CDR3 protein is CASTLLGTPVGEQFF. CDR3 bases: TGTGCCAGCACCCTCCTCGGGACTCCTGTTGGTGAGCAGTTCTTC. V and J are TRBV12-3 or TRBV12-4 and TRBJ2-1; possible D gene TRBD2, 6 bases. Trimming removed 7 bases at V and 9 bases at J, with 22 bases between. CDR3 size: 15 residues.

V and J are TRBV12-3 or TRBV12-4 and TRBJ2-2; the match to TRBD1 covers 8 bases. This CDR3 spans 15 amino acids. V was clipped by 6 bases and J by 3 bases; unmatched bases: 6. CDR3 nucleotides: TGTGCCAGCAGCTCCGGGACAGGCCACACCGGGGAGCTGTTTTTT. Its protein product is CASSSGTGHTGELFF.

The table lists this clone with a few counts. A much larger clone lies a single base off, so this may be a read error. Within the sample, other DNA sequences also encode this same CDR3. The chain links TRBV6-1 to TRBJ1-1; TRBD1 matches 9 bases. CDR3 length equals 16 residues. Germline CDR1 MNHNS, CDR2 SASEGT. CDR3 amino acids: CASSLRTGVPNTEALF. Written as DNA, the CDR3 is TGCGCCAGCAGTCTTAGGACAGGGGTCCCGAACACTGAAGCTCTCTTT.

This clone was detected ten times or more. The chain carries TRBV20-1 and TRBJ1-2; a possible D gene is TRBD1 (5 bases). The germline V and J ends were trimmed by 0 bases and 8 bases, with 16 bases remaining between them. There are 14 residues in the CDR3. The germline V gene has CDR1 DFQATT and CDR2 SNEGSKA (reference sequence). CDR3 residues: CSARDQGGAEGYTF. The CDR3 DNA follows: TGCAGTGCTAGAGATCAGGGAGGGGCGGAAGGCTACACCTTC.

The sample holds many counts of this clone. The V call is TRBV20-1, the J call TRBJ1-4; D perhaps matches TRBD1 (5 bases). CDR1 is DFQATT and CDR2 is SNEGSKA in the germline V gene (reference sequence). This CDR3 is 15 amino acids long. V dropped 2 bases and J dropped 7 bases, with 17 bases sitting between them. This chain's CDR3 is CSARNPGGTGEKLFF. The DNA for the CDR3 is TGCAGTGCTAGAAATCCCGGCGGGACGGGTGAAAAACTGTTTTTT.

This clone was seen repeatedly, ten times or more. V gene TRBV9 combines with J gene TRBJ1-3; D ambiguous. The V end was cut by 4 bases, the J end by 0 bases, with 14 bases between. Germline CDR1 is SGDLS and CDR2 is YYNGEE. CDR3 length: 16 residues. The CDR3 here is CASSPRNIISGNTIYF. CDR3 bases: TGTGCCAGCAGCCCCCGTAATATCATCTCTGGAAACACCATATATTTT.

As to this clone: The junction departs from germline at one end; a sequencing error may be responsible. V and J are TRBV5-4 and TRBJ2-7, with D uncertain. Germline V CDR1 and CDR2: SGHNT, YYREEE (reference sequence). The CDR3 contains 14 residues. The CDR3 DNA is TGTGCCATCAGCTTGGGCGCGAATACCTACGAGCAGTACTTC. It encodes CAISLGANTYEQYF.

This clone has a count of ten or more. This sequence joins TRBV20-1 and TRBJ2-3, with 7 bases matching TRBD1. Germline lookup yields CDR1 DFQATT and CDR2 SNEGSKA (reference sequence). CDR3 size: 15 residues. V was pared by 3 bases and J by 1 base, with 7 bases of the junction left unmatched. The CDR3 DNA reads as TGCAGTGCTAGGAGGGGGCTGACTGGCACAGATACGCAGTATTTT. Protein product: CSARRGLTGTDTQYF.

The V call is TRBV12-3 or TRBV12-4, the J call TRBJ2-2; maybe TRBD1 (5 bases). V lost 6 bases to trimming and J lost 1 base, with 15 bases between them. This CDR3 spans 16 amino acids. CDR3 coding DNA: TGTGCCAGCAGCCGGACATGGCGGATGAACACCGGGGAGCTGTTTTTT. This sequence encodes CASSRTWRMNTGELFF.

The rearrangement links TRBV4-1 to TRBJ2-3; either TRBD1 or TRBD2 may fit D (5 bases each). Germline assignment: CDR1 MGHRA and CDR2 YSYEKL. This CDR3 contains 16 residues. Trimming shortened V by 4 bases and J by 6 bases, and 20 bases separated the two germline ends. CDR3 coding DNA: TGCGCCAGCAGCCCCGCCGGGGCTAGCAAGGGGGATACGCAGTATTTT. Encoded protein: CASSPAGASKGDTQYF.

This clone appeared many times. The J gene is TRBJ1-1, the V gene TRBV5-1, with 7 positions matching TRBD1. V dropped 4 bases and J dropped 1; count of bases not matched to a gene: 4. The germline gives CDR1 SGHRS, CDR2 YFSETQ. The CDR3 loop spans 14 amino acids. For the CDR3, the DNA is TGCGCCAGCAGCGGCGACAGGGCGAACACTGAAGCTTTCTTT. This translates into CASSGDRANTEAFF.

This chain joins TRBV7-8 and TRBJ2-7; D unresolved. Per the germline V gene, CDR1 is SGHVS and CDR2 is FQNEAQ. V was clipped by 0 bases and J by 4 bases, with 10 bases between them. This CDR3 contains 14 residues. CDR3 coding DNA: TGTGCCAGCAGCTTAGCGTCCAGGTATTACGAGCAGTACTTC. Its translation is CASSLASRYYEQYF.